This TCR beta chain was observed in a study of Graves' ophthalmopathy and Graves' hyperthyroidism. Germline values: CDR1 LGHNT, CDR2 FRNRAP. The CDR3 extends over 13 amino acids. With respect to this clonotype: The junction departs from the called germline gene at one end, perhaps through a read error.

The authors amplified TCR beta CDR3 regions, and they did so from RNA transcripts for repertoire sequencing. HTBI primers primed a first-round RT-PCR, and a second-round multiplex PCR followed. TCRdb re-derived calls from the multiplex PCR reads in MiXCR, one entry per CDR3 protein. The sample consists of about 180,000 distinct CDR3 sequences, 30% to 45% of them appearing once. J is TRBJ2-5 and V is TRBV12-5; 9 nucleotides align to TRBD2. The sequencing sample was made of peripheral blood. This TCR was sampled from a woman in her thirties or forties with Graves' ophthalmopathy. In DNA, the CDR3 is TGTGCTAGTGGTTTGGGACTAGCGGAGACCAAGTACTTC. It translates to CASGLGLAETKYF. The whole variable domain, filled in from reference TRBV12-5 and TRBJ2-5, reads DARVTQTPRHKVTEMGQEVTMRCQPILGHNTVFWYRQTMMQGLELLAYFRNRAPLDDSGMPKDRFSAEMPDATLATLKIQPSEPRDSAVYFCASGLGLAETKYFGPGTRLLVL.